Following are 18 T cell receptor beta chains from one sample sequenced in a study of neurological immune-mediated disorders. MiXCR, run by TCRdb on the 5' RACE reads, gives a single entry per CDR3 protein. The sample yields 65,000 to 85,000 distinct CDR3 sequences, about 5.6% seen once. Specified time point: longitudinal time-point 2. The source material was PBMCs. The receptors here all came from a woman aged 60-75 years with multiple sclerosis.

This clonotype was recorded many times. This chain uses TRBV5-1 with TRBJ2-5; the D gene is possibly TRBD1 (6 bases). The CDR3 is made up of 13 amino acids. The germline V gene has CDR1 SGHRS and CDR2 YFSETQ. With 6 bases removed from V and 7 bases from J, the gap between germline ends came to 16 bases. Here the CDR3 DNA reads TGCGCCAGCATGGAAAGGGGGACGGGGACCCAGTACTTC. Amino acid sequence: CASMERGTGTQYF.

This clonotype was seen repeatedly, ten times or more. This chain links TRBV29-1 with TRBJ1-1; no definite D call. The CDR3 consists of 12 residues. The V gene's germline CDR1 is SQVTM and CDR2 ANQGSEA. The germline V and J ends were trimmed by 3 bases and 3 bases, with 8 bases remaining between them. The CDR3, as DNA: TGCAGCGTTGATGGAGTCTACACTGAAGCTTTCTTT. This translates into CSVDGVYTEAFF.

V is TRBV18 and J is TRBJ2-1; TRBD2 agrees at 9 bases. This CDR3 spans 15 amino acids. The junction had 7 bases not matched to a gene; V was cut back by 3 bases and J by 7 bases. Germline V gene lookup returns CDR1 KGHSH and CDR2 LQKENI. DNA for the CDR3: TGTGCCAGCTCACCCCAGCGGGGGGATGGGAATGAGCAGTTCTTC. Translating gives CASSPQRGDGNEQFF.

This clonotype has at least ten counts. This rearrangement joins TRBV6-1 to TRBJ1-1; 8 bases match TRBD1. Germline loops: CDR1 MNHNS, CDR2 SASEGT. The ends lost 1 base at V and 8 bases at J; junction bases unmatched: 0. The CDR3 has 12 residues. CDR3 amino acids: CASSEGDREAFF. In DNA, the CDR3 is TGTGCCAGCAGTGAAGGGGACAGGGAAGCTTTCTTT.

By share, this clonotype counts as medium-sized. This rearrangement joins TRBV29-1 to TRBJ2-1; D possibly corresponds to TRBD2 (5 bases). V lost 3 bases to trimming and J lost 0 bases, with 9 bases between them. Germline V lookup: CDR1 SQVTM, CDR2 ANQGSEA. This CDR3 contains 14 residues. The CDR3 coding sequence is TGCAGCGTTGACTCTGGGAGCTCCTACAATGAGCAGTTCTTC. As protein: CSVDSGSSYNEQFF.

A remark on this clonotype: Being one base from a much bigger clone, this may be a read error. The chain couples TRBV20-1 to TRBJ2-7, with D hard to call. The germline V and J ends were trimmed by 2 bases and 2 bases, with 10 bases remaining between them. The CDR3 is 13 residues long. CDR1 DFQATT and CDR2 SNEGSKA come from the germline V gene (reference sequence). CDR3 sequence: CSARYPITYEQYF. As DNA, the CDR3 is TGCAGTGCTAGATATCCTATAACCTACGAGCAGTACTTC.

This clonotype was seen repeatedly, ten times or more. CDR3 sequence (DNA): TGTGCCAGCAGTTTTGGACAGTCCCGGGGCGAGCAGTACTTC. Amino acids: CASSFGQSRGEQYF. J is TRBJ2-7 and V is TRBV12-3 or TRBV12-4; weak D call: TRBD1 (6 bases). Trimming pared 3 bases from V and 6 bases from J, leaving 15 bases between. The CDR3 consists of 14 residues.

The chain carries TRBV19 and TRBJ2-4; 9 bases are shared with TRBD2. V shed 4 bases, J shed 5 bases, and the junction held 6 bases outside the gene matches. The germline gives CDR1 LNHDA, CDR2 SQIVND (reference sequence). The CDR3 totals 15 residues. Here the CDR3 DNA reads TGTGCCAGTAGTACCTTAGCGGGGGCTCAAAACATTCAGTACTTC. Its protein is CASSTLAGAQNIQYF.

This clonotype was observed at least ten times. The chain is built from TRBV20-1 and TRBJ2-3; 12 bases fit TRBD2. This CDR3 has 16 residues. J was trimmed by 4 bases and V by 1 base; bases with no gene match: 6. Germline V gives CDR1 DFQATT, CDR2 SNEGSKA (reference sequence). Here the CDR3 reads CSARGTGLAGSDTQYF. CDR3 DNA: TGCAGTGCTAGAGGGACCGGACTAGCGGGGTCAGATACGCAGTATTTT.

Details on this clonotype: Possible read error: a much larger clone is one base away. The rearrangement uses TRBV5-1 and TRBJ2-7; D is uncertain. Germline V lookup: CDR1 SGHRS, CDR2 YFSETQ. This CDR3 comprises 14 residues. CDR3 protein: CASSNTGFSYEQNF. DNA for the CDR3: TGCGCCAGCAGCAATACCGGCTTCTCCTACGAGCAGAACTTC.

The V and J genes are TRBV5-6 and TRBJ2-5, with D perhaps TRBD1 or TRBD2 (5 bases each). This CDR3 comprises 14 residues. Germline V gene lookup returns CDR1 SGHDT and CDR2 YYEEEE. The V and J ends lost 4 bases and 3 bases respectively, with 13 bases between them. This CDR3 reads CASSVWGSKETQYF. The CDR3 DNA reads as TGTGCCAGCAGCGTGTGGGGGTCCAAAGAGACCCAGTACTTC.

This clonotype was counted ten times or more. This chain's CDR3 is CASSLLGTGIHEQYF. CDR3 bases: TGTGCCAGCAGTTTATTAGGGACAGGGATCCACGAGCAGTACTTC. J is TRBJ2-7 and V is TRBV27, with 9 bases fitting TRBD1. Germline V gene lookup returns CDR1 MNHEY and CDR2 SMNVEV (reference sequence). J gave up 5 bases and V 1 base, and 6 bases lay outside the gene matches. The length of the CDR3 is 15 residues.

This clonotype was seen at least ten times. V gene TRBV5-1 combines with J gene TRBJ1-6; D ambiguous. CDR3 length: 15 amino acids. V shed 4 bases and J shed 4 bases, with 12 bases lying between them. Germline CDR1 SGHRS, CDR2 YFSETQ. The DNA of the CDR3 is TGCGCCAGCAGCCCGGCGGTGGGTTATAATTCACCCCTCCACTTT. It is translated as CASSPAVGYNSPLHF.

This clonotype occurred many times. The chain is built from TRBV30 and TRBJ1-3; D is unclear. The CDR3 loop spans 11 amino acids. The ends were cut back, 2 bases at V and 7 bases at J, with 6 bases in the middle. CDR1 GTSNPN and CDR2 SVGIG come from the germline V gene (reference sequence). This chain's CDR3 is CAWSNGNTIYF. Written as DNA, the CDR3 is TGTGCCTGGAGTAATGGGAACACCATATATTTT.

In DNA form, the CDR3 reads TGTGCCAGCAGCGACGGAATCTACGAGCAGTACTTC. Residues: CASSDGIYEQYF. The chain couples TRBV11-3 to TRBJ2-7; D not certain. The CDR3 has 12 residues. The germline V gene encodes CDR1 SGHNT and CDR2 YENEEA. The ends were cut back, 5 bases at V and 3 bases at J, with 8 bases in the middle.

This clonotype showed up many times. The J gene is TRBJ2-5, the V gene TRBV5-1, with 9 bases identical to TRBD2. Losses at the gene ends were 7 bases for V and 5 bases for J; bases not matched to a gene: 15. The CDR3 consists of 16 residues. The V gene's germline CDR1 is SGHRS and CDR2 YFSETQ. The CDR3 region has the DNA TGCGCCAGCGCATTCCCCCGACTAGCGGACCCTGAGACCCAGTACTTC. Its protein product is CASAFPRLADPETQYF.

This clonotype was counted many times. This sequence joins TRBV3-1 and TRBJ2-3; unclear D gene. The CDR3 is made up of 14 amino acids. With 0 bases removed from V and 2 bases from J, the gap between germline ends came to 6 bases. Germline V CDR1 and CDR2: LGHDT, YNNKEL (reference sequence). The CDR3 nucleotides are TGTGCCAGCAGCCAAGACTCATTCACAGATACGCAGTATTTT. Residues: CASSQDSFTDTQYF.

This clonotype was detected many times. The chain carries TRBV5-1 and TRBJ2-1, with D perhaps matching TRBD2 (6 bases). Trimming removed 7 bases at V and 12 bases at J, with 20 bases between. The CDR3 loop spans 13 amino acids. Germline values: CDR1 SGHRS, CDR2 YFSETQ. The CDR3 bases are TGCGCCAGCGGCCCGGTTGGCGGGGTGGGGCAGTTCTTC. This encodes CASGPVGGVGQFF.